A single sample gave rise to the 14 T cell receptor beta chains below, sequenced in a study of OX40 agonist ivuxolimab in advanced cancers. Repertoires were generated with immunoSEQ multiplex PCR, while TCRdb's copy carries only in-frame clones and drops some. The table has tens of thousands of clones, roughly 90% seen once. Specimen: CD4+ or CD8+ T cells sorted from blood, collected in a trial of the OX40 agonist ivuxolimab. The receptors stem from an adult with an advanced solid tumor such as melanoma, head and neck, liver or kidney cancer.

The chain uses TRBV27 and TRBJ1-6, with 10 positions matching TRBD1. Germline assignment: CDR1 MNHEY and CDR2 SMNVEV (reference sequence). The CDR3 runs to 14 residues. J gave up 8 bases and V 6 bases, and 4 bases lay outside the gene matches. The CDR3 coding sequence is TGTGCCAGCAGGGTCGGGACAGGGGATTCACCCCTCCACTTT. As protein: CASRVGTGDSPLHF.

The chain couples TRBV10-3 to TRBJ2-7; D gene unclear. From germline, CDR1 is ENHRY and CDR2 SYGVKD. The CDR3 is 11 amino acids. The germline V and J ends were trimmed by 6 bases and 3 bases, with 6 bases remaining between them. In DNA form, the CDR3 reads TGTGCCATCAGGGCGGACTACGAGCAGTACTTC. This codes for CAIRADYEQYF.

As to this clone: One end of the junction varies from germline; a read error may be responsible. The chain uses TRBV6-1 and TRBJ2-5; the D is unclear. CDR1 is MNHNS and CDR2 is SASEGT in the germline V gene. There are 12 residues in the CDR3. CDR3 nucleotide sequence: TGTGCCAGCAGTAAAGCATGGGGGACCCAGTACTTC. This gives the protein CASSKAWGTQYF.

The rearrangement links TRBV25-1 to TRBJ2-1; 7 nucleotides line up with TRBD1. Looked up from germline, CDR1 is MGHDK and CDR2 is SYGVNS. The CDR3 sequence is 14 residues long. V lost 5 bases, J lost 4 bases, and 5 bases stayed unmatched. This CDR3 reads CASSPPGQYNEQFF. As DNA, the CDR3 is TGTGCCAGCAGTCCCCCGGGACAGTACAATGAGCAGTTCTTC.

The V call is TRBV2, the J call TRBJ2-5; weak D call: TRBD1 (5 bases). Trimming stripped 6 bases from V and 2 bases from J, with 19 bases between. Germline assignment: CDR1 SNHLY and CDR2 FYNNEI. The CDR3 has 16 residues. The CDR3, as DNA: TGTGCCAGCAGGACAGACCCTCGGGTAGGGCAAGAGACCCAGTACTTC. As protein: CASRTDPRVGQETQYF.

V is TRBV14 and J is TRBJ2-3; no reliable D call. CDR3 length equals 14 residues. The ends were cut back, 1 base at V and 3 bases at J, with 8 bases in the middle. Germline CDR1 is SGHDN and CDR2 is FVKESK. CDR3 DNA sequence: TGTGCCAGCAGCCAAGGCTTGCTTACAGATACGCAGTATTTT. This encodes CASSQGLLTDTQYF. The variable domain in full, with the rest retrieved from reference TRBV14 and TRBJ2-3, is EAGVTQFPSHSVIEKGQTVTLRCDPISGHDNLYWYRRVMGKEIKFLLHFVKESKQDESGMPNNRFLAERTGGTYSTLKVQPAELEDSGVYFCASSQGLLTDTQYFGPGTRLTVL.

The chain has TRBV7-9 and TRBJ2-3; TRBD2 matches at 12 bases. Germline CDR1 is SEHNR and CDR2 is FQNEAQ (reference sequence). V trimming: 5 bases; J trimming: 6 bases; junction bases outside the gene matches: 6. CDR3 size: 15 residues. CDR3 sequence reads: CASSPTSGSVDTQYF. CDR3 coding DNA: TGTGCCAGCAGCCCGACTAGCGGGAGTGTGGATACGCAGTATTTT.

V is TRBV6-5 and J is TRBJ1-3; D gene ambiguous. Germline CDR1 MNHEY, CDR2 SVGAGI. The V gene lost 9 bases and the J gene lost 4 bases, with 13 bases spanning the gap. CDR3 length: 13 amino acids. CDR3 loop: CASRWAQGNTIYF. In DNA, the CDR3 is TGTGCCAGTCGGTGGGCGCAGGGAAACACCATATATTTT.

V usage is TRBV19 and J usage is TRBJ2-3, with TRBD1 matching 7 bases. With V trimmed by 7 bases and J by 2 bases, 6 bases remained unmatched. The CDR3 extends over 14 amino acids. Germline CDR1 and CDR2: LNHDA and SQIVND (reference sequence). The CDR3 bases are TGTGCCAGTACCCCGGACAGGTCCACAGATACGCAGTATTTT. The encoded protein is CASTPDRSTDTQYF.

Comment on this clone: One end of the junction varies from germline; a read error may be responsible. Here the CDR3 DNA reads TGTGCCATAAGTGACAGGAACACTGAAGCTTTCTTT. It codes for CAISDRNTEAFF. The chain couples TRBV10-3 to TRBJ1-1; a weak D match, TRBD1 (5 bases). The CDR3 is 12 residues long. The V gene's germline CDR1 is ENHRY and CDR2 SYGVKD.

The V gene is TRBV7-7, the J gene TRBJ2-6, with D maybe TRBD2 (5 bases). The V and J ends lost 1 base and 4 bases respectively, with 11 bases between them. CDR1 and CDR2 (germline): SSHAT, FNYEAQ (reference sequence). This CDR3 has 16 amino acids. CDR3 protein: CASSLGVGKGANVLTF. DNA of the CDR3: TGTGCCAGCAGCTTAGGTGTCGGGAAGGGGGCCAACGTCCTGACTTTC.

This rearrangement joins TRBV29-1 to TRBJ1-5, with no clear D. The CDR3 sequence is 16 residues long. Germline loops: CDR1 SQVTM, CDR2 ANQGSEA. The V end lost 5 bases, the J end lost 5 bases, and 22 bases lay between the germline ends. CDR3 sequence (DNA): TGCAGCGTTAAGGTCGGGAGTTTAAGTGTTGATCAGCCCCAGCATTTT. Its translation is CSVKVGSLSVDQPQHF.

The chain recombines TRBV19 with TRBJ1-5, with unresolved D. Germline V gene data show CDR1 as LNHDA and CDR2 as SQIVND (reference sequence). The CDR3 loop spans 12 amino acids. V lost 8 bases and J 2 bases, leaving 7 bases between the germline ends. The CDR3 sequence is CASDLGNQPQHF. The CDR3 DNA follows: TGTGCCAGTGATTTGGGCAATCAGCCCCAGCATTTT.

V gene TRBV7-9 combines with J gene TRBJ1-1; no clear D. CDR1 SEHNR and CDR2 FQNEAQ come from the germline V gene (reference sequence). Trimming removed 2 bases at V and 3 bases at J, with 16 bases between. The CDR3 is 16 amino acids. The CDR3 nucleotides are TGTGCCAGCAGCTTAACCTATCCAGGAGTAGACACTGAAGCTTTCTTT. Its translation is CASSLTYPGVDTEAFF. The whole variable domain, remainder taken from reference TRBV7-9 and TRBJ1-1, is DTGVSQNPRHKITKRGQNVTFRCDPISEHNRLYWYRQTLGQGPEFLTYFQNEAQLEKSRLLSDRFSAERPKGSFSTLEIQRTEQGDSAMYLCASSLTYPGVDTEAFFGQGTRLTVV.